Below are 5 T cell receptor beta chains sequenced from a single sample in a study of Ad26.COV2.S vaccination and SARS-CoV-2 variants. Treatment noted: some 19 received Ad26.COV2.S at low or high dose, single or two shots; about 5 received placebo; per-sample allocation not given. On day 63 after the first injection, vaccine and placebo recipients gave samples. Repertoires were generated with immunoSEQ multiplex PCR, while TCRdb's copy carries only in-frame clones and drops some. The sample contains fewer than 800,000 clones, roughly 90% of which appear only once. The sequencing used peripheral blood, collected in a trial of Ad26.COV2.S vaccine versus placebo. The receptors derive from a person between 18 and 65 years old who received the Ad26.COV2.S COVID-19 vaccine or a placebo.

The chain carries TRBV7-2 and TRBJ2-3, with 11 bases fitting TRBD2. Germline V gene lookup returns CDR1 SGHTA and CDR2 FQGNSA. The CDR3 covers 15 residues. V dropped 5 bases and J dropped 6; count of bases not matched to a gene: 7. In nucleotides, the CDR3 is TGTGCCAGCAGCGTTAGCGGGGGGGCAGGGGATACGCAGTATTTT. Its translation: CASSVSGGAGDTQYF.

The rearrangement uses TRBV18 and TRBJ2-1; 15 nucleotides match TRBD2. Trimming at V came to 4 bases and at J to 7 bases, leaving 2 bases not matched to a gene. This CDR3 region has 15 residues. Per germline, CDR1 KGHSH and CDR2 LQKENI. The CDR3, as DNA: TGTGCCAGCTCACAAGGGACTAGCGGGGGGAATGAGCAGTTCTTC. Translating gives CASSQGTSGGNEQFF.

The chain is built from TRBV12-2 and TRBJ2-5; TRBD2, the D gene given by the table, was not confirmed from the DNA. TRBV12-2 is reported as a pseudogene. The CDR3 has 18 residues. Here the CDR3 reads CASRPPGSGRLYQETQYF. CDR3 bases: TGTGCAAGTCGCCCCCCGGGTAGCGGGAGGCTGTACCAAGAGACCCAGTACTTC.

The rearrangement links TRBV5-1 to TRBJ2-5; 7 nucleotides align to TRBD1. The trim removed 0 bases at V and 7 bases at J, leaving 6 bases unmatched. The CDR3 loop spans 14 amino acids. The germline V gene has CDR1 SGHRS and CDR2 YFSETQ. The chain's CDR3 is CASSLAQGVRTQYF. Written as DNA, the CDR3 is TGCGCCAGCAGCTTGGCGCAGGGGGTGAGGACCCAGTACTTC.

In regard to this clone: In the same sample, other DNA sequences code for this CDR3. The chain has TRBV5-4 and TRBJ2-1; 11 bases line up with TRBD1. Germline V gene lookup returns CDR1 SGHNT and CDR2 YYREEE (reference sequence). Trimming removed 4 bases from V and 4 bases from J; junction bases left unmatched: 4. The CDR3 is 15 residues long. CDR3 loop: CASSPRDRGYNEQFF. CDR3 nucleotides: TGTGCCAGCAGCCCCCGGGACAGGGGGTACAATGAGCAGTTCTTC. The whole variable domain, remainder taken from reference TRBV5-4 and TRBJ2-1, is ETGVTQSPTHLIKTRGQQVTLRCSSQSGHNTVSWYQQALGQGPQFIFQYYREEENGRGNFPPRFSGLQFPNYSSELNVNALELDDSALYLCASSPRDRGYNEQFFGPGTRLTVL.